The 9 T cell receptor beta chains below were found in one sample sequenced in a study of response to subunit inactivated influenza vaccine. MiXCR was run by TCRdb on the RT-PCR reads, yielding one entry per CDR3 protein. The data contain some 800,000 distinct CDR3 sequences, 21% of them seen just once; the ten biggest clones take up roughly 10%. The specimen comprised PBMCs from blood, sampled about 5 days after vaccination. Every receptor here comes from a man in his fifties who received an inactivated influenza vaccine.

This clonotype was seen a handful of times. The chain links TRBV2 to TRBJ2-6; D call uncertain. V lost 7 bases and J 0 bases, leaving 10 bases between the germline ends. CDR1 SNHLY and CDR2 FYNNEI come from the germline V gene. The CDR3 has 15 residues. CDR3 region: CASTRDISGANVLTF. CDR3 DNA: TGTGCCAGCACTCGAGACATCTCTGGGGCCAACGTCCTGACTTTC.

The V call is TRBV7-2, the J call TRBJ2-1; D not resolved. The ends were cut back, 1 base at V and 5 bases at J, with 6 bases in the middle. This CDR3 is 13 amino acids long. From germline, CDR1 is SGHTA and CDR2 FQGNSA. The CDR3 sequence: CASSLEGHNEQFF. CDR3 coding DNA: TGTGCCAGCAGCTTAGAGGGCCACAATGAGCAGTTCTTC.

This clonotype has more than one count but fewer than ten. The genes are TRBV7-2 and TRBJ2-1; D could derive from TRBD1 or TRBD2 (6 bases each). V dropped 6 bases and J dropped 6 bases, with 12 bases sitting between them. The germline gives CDR1 SGHTA, CDR2 FQGNSA. The CDR3 is made up of 13 amino acids. The CDR3 here is CASRPSGANEQFF. CDR3 nucleotides: TGTGCCAGCAGACCCTCGGGGGCCAATGAGCAGTTCTTC.

V usage is TRBV4-2 and J usage is TRBJ2-3; 12 bases fit TRBD2. The germline gives CDR1 LGHNA, CDR2 YNFKEQ. This CDR3 has 16 amino acids. Trimming cost V 0 bases and J 4 bases; bases outside gene matches: 2. The CDR3 DNA is TGTGCCAGCAGCCAAGACGCTAGCGGGGGGGCAGATACGCAGTATTTT. Protein sequence: CASSQDASGGADTQYF.

This clonotype was detected once. The chain employs TRBV6-2 or TRBV6-3 and TRBJ2-2; D may be TRBD1 (6 bases). The germline gives CDR1 MNHEY, CDR2 SVGEGT. V lost 6 bases to trimming and J lost 6 bases, with 20 bases between them. The CDR3 is made up of 16 amino acids. The CDR3 DNA is TGTGCCAGCAGACGACCGACAGGCTCAGGCGCCGGGGAGCTGTTTTTT. It encodes CASRRPTGSGAGELFF.

The rearrangement links TRBV5-6 to TRBJ1-1; D call uncertain. The CDR3 covers 15 residues. V was clipped by 0 bases and J by 3 bases, with 12 bases between them. CDR1 and CDR2 (germline): SGHDT, YYEEEE. The CDR3 sequence: CASSLGRRMDTEAFF. CDR3 coding DNA: TGTGCCAGCAGCTTGGGACGGAGGATGGACACTGAAGCTTTCTTT.

This clonotype was detected only a few times. The rearrangement joins TRBV7-9 to TRBJ1-4; D not certain. Trimming removed 3 bases at V and 5 bases at J, with 13 bases between. This CDR3 is 15 amino acids long. Germline V gene lookup returns CDR1 SEHNR and CDR2 FQNEAQ (reference sequence). CDR3 sequence (DNA): TGTGCCAGCAGCTTCAGCTTCTATGGGAATGAAAAACTGTTTTTT. Translated: CASSFSFYGNEKLFF.

This chain uses TRBV4-2 with TRBJ2-7, with 11 bases aligning to TRBD1. Germline V CDR1 and CDR2: LGHNA, YNFKEQ. V trimming: 5 bases; J trimming: 6 bases; junction bases outside the gene matches: 9. This CDR3 spans 15 amino acids. The CDR3 loop is CASSGRTGGYLEQYF. The CDR3 DNA reads TGTGCCAGCAGCGGACGGACAGGGGGCTATCTCGAGCAGTACTTC.

This chain links TRBV14 with TRBJ2-2; D not resolved. Trimming cost V 1 base and J 4 bases, with 10 bases left between them. The CDR3 is 15 residues long. Germline-derived CDR1 and CDR2 are SGHDN and FVKESK. The CDR3 nucleotides read TGTGCCAGCAGCCAAGTGGGCTATCTCACCGGGGAGCTGTTTTTT. Protein sequence: CASSQVGYLTGELFF.